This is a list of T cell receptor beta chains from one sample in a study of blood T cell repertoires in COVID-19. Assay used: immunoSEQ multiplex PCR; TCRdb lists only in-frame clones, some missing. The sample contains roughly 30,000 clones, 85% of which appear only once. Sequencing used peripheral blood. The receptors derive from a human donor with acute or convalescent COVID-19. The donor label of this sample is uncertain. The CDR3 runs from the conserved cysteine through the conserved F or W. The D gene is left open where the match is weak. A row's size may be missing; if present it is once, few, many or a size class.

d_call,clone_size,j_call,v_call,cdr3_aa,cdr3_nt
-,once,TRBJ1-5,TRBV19,CASSIAGLSNQPQHF,TGTGCCAGTAGTATAGCAGGGTTAAGCAATCAGCCCCAGCATTTT
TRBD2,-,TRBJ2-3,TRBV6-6,CASSFGLAGADTQYF,TGTGCCAGCAGTTTCGGACTAGCGGGAGCAGATACGCAGTATTTT
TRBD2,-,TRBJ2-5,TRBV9,CASSAGGASGRETQYF,TGTGCCAGCAGCGCCGGGGGGGCCAGCGGGAGAGAGACCCAGTACTTC
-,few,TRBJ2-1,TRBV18,CASSPERAYNEQFF,TGTGCCAGCTCACCGGAGCGGGCCTACAATGAGCAGTTCTTC
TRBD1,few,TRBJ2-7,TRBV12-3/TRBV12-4,CASSLGGGSEQYF,TGTGCCAGCAGTTTAGGAGGGGGCAGCGAGCAGTACTTC
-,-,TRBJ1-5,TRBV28,CASSLESVWQPQHF,TGTGCCAGCAGTTTAGAATCAGTCTGGCAGCCCCAGCATTTT
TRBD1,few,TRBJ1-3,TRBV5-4,CASSDTGGSGNTIYF,TGTGCCAGCAGCGACACAGGGGGCTCTGGAAACACCATATATTTT
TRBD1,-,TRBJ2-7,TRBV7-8,CASSFGTGTYEQYF,TGTGCCAGCAGCTTTGGGACAGGAACCTACGAGCAGTACTTC
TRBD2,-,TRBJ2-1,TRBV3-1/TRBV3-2,CASSPSGAFNEQFF,TGTGCCAGCAGCCCTAGCGGGGCCTTCAATGAGCAGTTCTTC
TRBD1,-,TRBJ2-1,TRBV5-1,CASRSQGTVSSEQFF,TGCGCCAGCAGATCACAGGGGACGGTATCCTCCGAGCAGTTCTTC
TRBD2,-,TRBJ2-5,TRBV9,CASSGTSGGVETQYF,TGTGCCAGCAGCGGTACTAGCGGGGGGGTGGAGACCCAGTACTTC
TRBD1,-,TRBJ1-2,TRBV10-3,CAITEDRGDYGYTF,TGTGCCATCACGGAGGACAGGGGTGACTATGGCTACACCTTC
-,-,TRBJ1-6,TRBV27,CASRRTDANSPLHF,TGTGCCAGCAGAAGGACTGACGCTAATTCACCCCTCCACTTT
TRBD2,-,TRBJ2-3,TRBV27,CATSPTGLAGGKLYF,TGTGCCACCTCTCCTACGGGGCTAGCGGGAGGGAAGCTGTATTTT
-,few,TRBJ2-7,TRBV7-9,CASSLGTLTGWGHEQYF,TGTGCCAGCAGCTTAGGAACTCTAACGGGCTGGGGGCACGAGCAGTACTTC
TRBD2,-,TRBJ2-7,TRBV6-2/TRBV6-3,CASSFPVLAGDFSYEQYF,TGTGCCAGCAGTTTCCCGGTCCTAGCGGGGGACTTCTCCTACGAGCAGTACTTC
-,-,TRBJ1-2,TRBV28,CASSKYRQERDGYTF,TGTGCCAGCAGCAAGTATCGACAGGAACGGGATGGCTACACCTTC
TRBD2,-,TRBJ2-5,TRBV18,CASSLRTSGAEAQYF,TGTGCCAGCTCACTAAGGACTAGCGGGGCGGAGGCCCAGTACTTC
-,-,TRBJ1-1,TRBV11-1,CASSPRFGGEAFF,TGTGCCAGCAGCCCCCGGTTCGGGGGTGAAGCTTTCTTT
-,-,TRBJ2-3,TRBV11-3,CASSLSADSTDTQYF,TGTGCCAGCAGCTTGTCCGCGGATAGCACAGATACGCAGTATTTT
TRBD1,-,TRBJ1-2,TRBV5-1,CASSEHRGLNYGYTF,TGCGCCAGCAGCGAACACAGGGGCCTGAACTATGGCTACACCTTC
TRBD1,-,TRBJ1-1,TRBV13,CASSLGQGVNTEAFF,TGTGCCAGCAGCTTAGGCCAGGGGGTGAACACTGAAGCTTTCTTT
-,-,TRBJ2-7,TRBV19,CASRKSTGYEQYF,TGTGCCAGTAGAAAAAGTACAGGGTACGAGCAGTACTTC
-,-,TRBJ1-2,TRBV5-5,CASSLATTNYGYTF,TGTGCCAGCAGCTTGGCCACTACTAACTATGGCTACACCTTC
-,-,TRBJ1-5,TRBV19,CASSPQGGNQPQHF,TGTGCCAGTAGTCCACAGGGTGGAAACCAGCCCCAGCATTTT
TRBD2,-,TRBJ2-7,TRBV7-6,CASSPLAGGHYEQYF,TGTGCCAGCAGCCCCCTAGCGGGAGGCCATTACGAGCAGTACTTC
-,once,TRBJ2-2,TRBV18,CASSPSANTGELFF,TGTGCCAGCTCACCATCAGCGAACACCGGGGAGCTGTTTTTT
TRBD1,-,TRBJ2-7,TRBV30,CAWSRDSRNEQYF,TGTGCCTGGAGTCGGGACAGTAGGAACGAGCAGTACTTC
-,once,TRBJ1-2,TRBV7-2,CASSLVQGNYGGYTF,TGTGCCAGCAGCTTAGTTCAGGGTAACTATGGTGGCTACACCTTC
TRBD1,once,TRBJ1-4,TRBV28,CASTLQGVKKLFF,TGTGCCAGCACCCTACAGGGGGTTAAAAAACTGTTTTTT
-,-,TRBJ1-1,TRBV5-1,CASSLAGAGMAGTEAFF,TGCGCCAGCAGCTTGGCCGGGGCGGGGATGGCGGGGACTGAAGCTTTCTTT